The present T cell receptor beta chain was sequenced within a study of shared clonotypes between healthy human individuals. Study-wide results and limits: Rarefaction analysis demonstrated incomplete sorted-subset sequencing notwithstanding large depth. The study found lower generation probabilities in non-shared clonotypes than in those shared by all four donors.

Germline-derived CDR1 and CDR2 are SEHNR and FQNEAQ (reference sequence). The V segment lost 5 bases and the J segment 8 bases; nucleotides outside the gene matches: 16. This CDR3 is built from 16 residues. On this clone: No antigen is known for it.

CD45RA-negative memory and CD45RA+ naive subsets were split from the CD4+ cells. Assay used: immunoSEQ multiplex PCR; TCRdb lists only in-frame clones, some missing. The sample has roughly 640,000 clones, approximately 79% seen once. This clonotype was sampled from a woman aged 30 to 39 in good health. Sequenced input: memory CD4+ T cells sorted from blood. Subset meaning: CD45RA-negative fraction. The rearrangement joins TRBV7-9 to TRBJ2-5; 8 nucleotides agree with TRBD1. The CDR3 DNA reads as TGTGCCAGCAGCCGGGACAGGAATTGGGGAAAGGATACCCAGTACTTC. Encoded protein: CASSRDRNWGKDTQYF.